These T cell receptor beta chains were read from a single sample in a study of human T cells and chemical hapten exposure. MiXCR, run by TCRdb on the RACE reads, gives a single entry per CDR3 protein. The sample holds some 400,000 distinct CDR3 sequences, about 4.4% seen once. Sequenced here: whole blood, sampled in connection with sensitization to the hapten diphenylcyclopropenone (DPC). The receptors stem from a woman aged 45-59 years with alopecia areata. Some clones in this sample may be carry-over from other donors' samples. Each CDR3 is given with its conserved first and last residue. A D gene is named only where the DNA matches it firmly. The size field is filled for only some rows; it gives once, few, many or a size class.

D gene	V gene	J gene	clone size	CDR3 DNA	CDR3 protein
NA	TRBV5-1	TRBJ2-1	NA	TGCGCCAGCAGCCCACTCCCTCCCCGCAATGAGCAGTTCTTC	CASSPLPPRNEQFF
NA	TRBV19	TRBJ2-3	NA	TGTGCCAGTAGGCCCGGGACAAGAGCGACGGATACGCAGTATTTT	CASRPGTRATDTQYF
NA	TRBV6-1	TRBJ1-4	many	TGTGCCAGCAGTCCATATGATGGGGCTAATGAAAAACTGTTTTTT	CASSPYDGANEKLFF
TRBD1	TRBV5-1	TRBJ1-1	many	TGCGCCAGCACCTTACCGGGACAGGGGACTTCAGAAGCTTTCTTT	CASTLPGQGTSEAFF
NA	TRBV7-9	TRBJ1-6	many	TGTGCCAGCACCTCTATACCTGGATCCCTCCACTTT	CASTSIPGSLHF
NA	TRBV5-1	TRBJ1-4	many	TGCGCCAGCAGCTTGGCAGGGGATAATGAAAAACTGTTTTTT	CASSLAGDNEKLFF
NA	TRBV7-9	TRBJ1-1	many	TGTGCCAGCAGCCCCCAGACAGATGAAGCTTTCTTT	CASSPQTDEAFF
NA	TRBV13	TRBJ2-7	many	TGTGCCAGCAGCTTCCCCAGGAGGGGCGAGCAGTACTTC	CASSFPRRGEQYF
TRBD2	TRBV20-1	TRBJ2-3	NA	TGCAGTGCTTATACTAGCGGGAGGGCAGATACGCAGTATTTT	CSAYTSGRADTQYF
NA	TRBV5-1	TRBJ2-5	many	TGCGCCAGCAGCTTGGAAGGCGGTCGCACCCAGTACTTC	CASSLEGGRTQYF